Listed here are 29 T cell receptor beta chains from one sample, sequenced in a study of blood T cell repertoires in COVID-19. This table comes from immunoSEQ multiplex PCR, and its TCRdb copy is limited to in-frame clones, with some not included. This sample yields approximately 160,000 clones, of which 86% are seen a single time; around 6.6% belongs to the top ten. Sequencing used peripheral blood. Receptors originate from a man aged 45-60 years with active or convalescent COVID-19.

This clone was found once. This sequence joins TRBV27 and TRBJ2-7, with D possibly matching TRBD2 (6 bases). The CDR3 length is 15 residues. Between the trimmed V and J ends, which lost 3 bases and 2 bases, there was a span of 14 bases. The germline CDR1 and CDR2 sequences are MNHEY and SMNVEV (reference sequence). The CDR3: CASSFIADLTYEQYF. CDR3 nucleotide sequence: TGTGCCAGCAGTTTCATAGCGGACCTAACCTACGAGCAGTACTTC.

The chain couples TRBV12-3 or TRBV12-4 to TRBJ1-4, with D unclear. The CDR3 extends over 13 amino acids. V was clipped by 5 bases and J by 1 base, with 5 bases between them. The CDR3 reads CASSPLTNEKLFF. The CDR3 DNA is TGTGCCAGCAGTCCCTTAACTAATGAAAAACTGTTTTTT.

This clone was observed once. The rearrangement uses TRBV3-1 (or the pseudogene TRBV3-2) and TRBJ2-3; TRBD1 agrees at 9 bases. Trimming at V came to 3 bases and at J to 1 base, leaving 5 bases not matched to a gene. Germline CDR1 reads LGHDT; CDR2 reads YNNKEL (reference sequence). The CDR3 length is 16 residues. CDR3 loop: CASSQGTGSGTDTQYF. CDR3 bases: TGTGCCAGCAGCCAGGGGACAGGGAGCGGCACAGATACGCAGTATTTT.

This clone was found many times. The V and J genes are TRBV7-2 and TRBJ1-1; a weak D match, TRBD1 (6 bases). Germline-derived CDR1 and CDR2 are SGHTA and FQGNSA. There are 13 residues in the CDR3. Between the trimmed V and J ends, which lost 4 bases and 3 bases, there was a span of 9 bases. The CDR3 protein is CASSSDRDTEAFF. As DNA, the CDR3 is TGTGCCAGCAGCTCGGACAGAGACACTGAAGCTTTCTTT.

The DNA of the CDR3 is TGTGCCAGTAGTATAGAGAAGGGGGGGGGCCCCTACGAGCAGTACTTC. As protein: CASSIEKGGGPYEQYF. This chain links TRBV19 with TRBJ2-7, with a weak D call TRBD2 (7 bases). The V end was cut by 0 bases, the J end by 2 bases, with 14 bases between. The CDR3 consists of 16 residues. Germline V gene sequence: CDR1 LNHDA, CDR2 SQIVND (reference sequence).

This chain uses TRBV19 with TRBJ2-3, with TRBD1 identical over 9 bases. The junction had 7 bases not matched to a gene; V was cut back by 5 bases and J by 1 base. The CDR3 consists of 16 residues. Germline V gene data show CDR1 as LNHDA and CDR2 as SQIVND (reference sequence). The CDR3 sequence is CASSARQGGRTDTQYF. CDR3 nucleotide sequence: TGTGCCAGTAGTGCCCGACAGGGGGGACGCACAGATACGCAGTATTTT.

V is TRBV7-9 and J is TRBJ2-2; no definite D call. The CDR3 extends over 12 amino acids. Per germline, CDR1 SEHNR and CDR2 FQNEAQ (reference sequence). The germline V and J ends were trimmed by 3 bases and 4 bases, with 3 bases remaining between them. This CDR3 reads CASSFSTGELFF. In DNA form, the CDR3 reads TGTGCCAGCAGCTTCAGCACCGGGGAGCTGTTTTTT.

The chain employs TRBV6-5 and TRBJ1-5; the D is unclear. V shed 5 bases and J shed 4 bases, with 12 bases lying between them. Germline CDR1 is MNHEY and CDR2 is SVGAGI. This CDR3 is built from 14 residues. CDR3 sequence reads: CASSPSHKNQPQHF. As DNA, the CDR3 is TGTGCCAGCAGTCCCTCCCACAAGAATCAGCCCCAGCATTTT.

The V call is TRBV7-9, the J call TRBJ1-6; D might be TRBD1 (6 bases). Germline loops: CDR1 SEHNR, CDR2 FQNEAQ (reference sequence). The CDR3 length is 16 residues. V was shortened by 5 bases and J by 8 bases, with 19 bases between the two germline ends. Written as DNA, the CDR3 is TGTGCCAGCAGCATTACAGGGCCTGTTCGTGATTCACCCCTCCACTTT. The encoded protein is CASSITGPVRDSPLHF.

This chain connects TRBV2 to TRBJ1-1, with D perhaps matching TRBD1 (5 bases). The CDR3 is 14 amino acids. V lost 5 bases to trimming and J lost 3 bases, with 13 bases between them. The germline CDR1 and CDR2 sequences are SNHLY and FYNNEI. The CDR3 spells CASSSGTSDTEAFF. CDR3 bases: TGTGCCAGCAGTAGCGGGACCTCGGACACTGAAGCTTTCTTT.

The rearrangement links TRBV19 to TRBJ2-4; tentatively, D is TRBD1 (6 bases). Trimming removed 4 bases from V and 5 bases from J, with 12 bases in between. CDR1 and CDR2 (germline): LNHDA, SQIVND (reference sequence). The CDR3 has 14 amino acids. The CDR3 nucleotides are TGTGCCAGTAGTACCCCAGGGGTACAAAACATTCAGTACTTC. Protein product: CASSTPGVQNIQYF. The full variable domain, rest sourced from reference TRBV19 and TRBJ2-4, is DGGITQSPKYLFRKEGQNVTLSCEQNLNHDAMYWYRQDPGQGLRLIYYSQIVNDFQKGDIAEGYSVSREKKESFPLTVTSAQKNPTAFYLCASSTPGVQNIQYFGAGTRLSVL.

The chain has TRBV19 and TRBJ1-2, with TRBD1 matching 8 bases. Germline values: CDR1 LNHDA, CDR2 SQIVND (reference sequence). This CDR3 has 14 amino acids. J gave up 4 bases and V 7 bases, and 8 bases lay outside the gene matches. As DNA, the CDR3 is TGTGCCAGTACCTATCTCGGACAGGGCTATGGCTACACCTTC. Protein sequence: CASTYLGQGYGYTF.

The genes are TRBV4-3 and TRBJ1-1; D not resolved. Per germline, CDR1 LGHNA and CDR2 YSLEER. CDR3 length: 15 amino acids. V was shortened by 3 bases and J by 0 bases, with 11 bases between the two germline ends. The CDR3 nucleotides read TGCGCCAGCAGCCACCACAGCAACATGAACACTGAAGCTTTCTTT. It specifies CASSHHSNMNTEAFF.

The V call is TRBV21-1, the J call TRBJ1-5; TRBD1, as called in the table, went unchecked against the DNA. TRBV21-1 is reported as a pseudogene. The CDR3 loop spans 20 amino acids. The DNA for the CDR3 is TGTGCCAGCAGCAAAGATGGACTGGGACACCAAGGATATAGCAATCAGCCCCAGCATTTT. This sequence encodes CASSKDGLGHQGYSNQPQHF.

In its sample, this clone was seen a few times. The chain links TRBV5-6 to TRBJ1-5; D possibly corresponds to TRBD1 (6 bases). V lost 3 bases and J lost 5, with 15 bases in between. This CDR3 contains 15 residues. Per the germline V gene, CDR1 is SGHDT and CDR2 is YYEEEE. The CDR3 bases are TGTGCCAGCAGCTCGAGGGGGTTAAGGGATCAGCCCCAGCATTTT. Amino acids: CASSSRGLRDQPQHF.

The sample holds one count of this clone. J is TRBJ2-5 and V is TRBV5-5; 7 bases map to TRBD2. This CDR3 has 16 residues. V was pared by 1 base and J by 4 bases, with 10 bases of the junction left unmatched. CDR1 and CDR2 (germline): SGHKS, YYEKEE (reference sequence). CDR3 nucleotides: TGTGCCAGCAGCTTGACCGCGACTAGCTTTCCAGAGACCCAGTACTTC. Protein product: CASSLTATSFPETQYF.

The chain has TRBV5-6 and TRBJ2-5; 11 positions match TRBD1. With V trimmed by 3 bases and J by 7 bases, 5 bases remained unmatched. The CDR3 runs 14 residues. Germline CDR1 and CDR2: SGHDT and YYEEEE. The CDR3 sequence: CASSSDRGRGTQYF. CDR3 in DNA: TGTGCCAGCAGCTCGGACAGGGGGCGCGGGACCCAGTACTTC.

The rearrangement joins TRBV30 to TRBJ1-1; possible D gene TRBD1, 5 bases. V was clipped by 3 bases and J by 3 bases, with 11 bases between them. The CDR3 is 13 residues long. Germline CDR1 GTSNPN, CDR2 SVGIG (reference sequence). The CDR3, as DNA: TGTGCCTGGAGCTTGTCGGGGGACACTGAAGCTTTCTTT. Its protein is CAWSLSGDTEAFF.

V gene TRBV14 combines with J gene TRBJ2-3, with TRBD2 as a possible D gene (5 bases). Germline CDR1 and CDR2: SGHDN and FVKESK. This CDR3 contains 16 residues. Trimming stripped 3 bases from V and 5 bases from J, with 18 bases between. For the CDR3, the DNA is TGTGCCAGCAGCCATAGGTCCGGGGTAGTAGGAGATACGCAGTATTTT. Amino acids: CASSHRSGVVGDTQYF.

The V call is TRBV4-1, the J call TRBJ2-2; 9 bases align to TRBD2. Germline lookup yields CDR1 MGHRA and CDR2 YSYEKL. After removal of 4 bases from V and 6 bases from J, the junction contained 12 bases not matched to a gene. This CDR3 region has 17 residues. The CDR3 is CASSLRGGGRVAGELFF. The DNA for the CDR3 is TGCGCCAGCAGCCTCAGAGGGGGCGGGAGGGTTGCCGGGGAGCTGTTTTTT.

This chain connects TRBV5-5 to TRBJ1-5; D unclear. V dropped 1 base and J dropped 3 bases, with 14 bases sitting between them. Germline CDR1 and CDR2: SGHKS and YYEKEE (reference sequence). This CDR3 contains 16 residues. As DNA, the CDR3 is TGTGCCAGCAGCTTGACTTCGGCAGGTAACAATCAGCCCCAGCATTTT. Encoded protein: CASSLTSAGNNQPQHF.

The chain couples TRBV19 to TRBJ1-5, with D uncertain. This CDR3 region has 16 residues. Germline CDR1 reads LNHDA; CDR2 reads SQIVND (reference sequence). V gave up 3 bases and J gave up 0 bases, with 12 bases separating them. In DNA form, the CDR3 reads TGTGCCAGTAGTATCCCCCTCCCCGGTAGCAATCAGCCCCAGCATTTT. Translation: CASSIPLPGSNQPQHF.

This clone was found once. The chain uses TRBV7-2 and TRBJ1-6, with TRBD1 as a possible D gene (6 bases). Germline CDR1 is SGHTA and CDR2 is FQGNSA. Trimming took off 0 bases at V and 9 bases at J, with 9 bases between the two ends. CDR3 length: 14 amino acids. The CDR3 protein is CASSLAVRGSPLHF. The CDR3 DNA follows: TGTGCCAGCAGCTTAGCCGTCAGGGGTTCACCCCTCCACTTT.

This clone was picked up a small number of times. The chain is built from TRBV30 and TRBJ2-5; unclear D gene. Between the trimmed V and J ends, which lost 0 bases and 1 base, there was a span of 12 bases. CDR1 and CDR2 from the germline V gene are GTSNPN and SVGIG (reference sequence). The CDR3 covers 15 residues. The CDR3 region is CAWSVPVVGQETQYF. For the CDR3, the DNA is TGTGCCTGGAGTGTACCGGTCGTCGGCCAAGAGACCCAGTACTTC.

The chain is built from TRBV7-9 and TRBJ2-7; 9 bases fit TRBD2. The V segment lost 1 base and the J segment 2 bases; nucleotides outside the gene matches: 6. CDR1 SEHNR and CDR2 FQNEAQ come from the germline V gene (reference sequence). The CDR3 runs 16 residues. The CDR3: CASSLDTSGPPYEQYF. The CDR3 DNA is TGTGCCAGCAGCTTAGACACTAGCGGGCCGCCCTACGAGCAGTACTTC.

The chain is built from TRBV6-5 and TRBJ2-7, with TRBD2 matching 14 bases. V was clipped by 6 bases and J by 3 bases; unmatched bases: 4. The germline CDR1 and CDR2 sequences are MNHEY and SVGAGI. The CDR3 is 15 amino acids. CDR3 amino acids: CASSRLAGGGYEQYF. CDR3 bases: TGTGCCAGCAGCCGACTAGCGGGGGGGGGCTACGAGCAGTACTTC.

This chain connects TRBV4-2 to TRBJ1-4, with 7 nucleotides matching TRBD1. V lost 4 bases to trimming and J lost 6 bases; unmatched junction nucleotides: 11. The CDR3 totals 16 residues. Germline values: CDR1 LGHNA, CDR2 YNFKEQ. CDR3 sequence: CASSPSRDRTYEKLFF. The CDR3 DNA follows: TGTGCCAGCAGCCCTAGCCGGGACAGAACCTATGAAAAACTGTTTTTT.

The chain recombines TRBV3-1 (or the pseudogene TRBV3-2) with TRBJ1-5; perhaps TRBD1 as D (6 bases). This CDR3 is 15 amino acids long. Trimming removed 1 base from V and 4 bases from J, with 11 bases in between. Germline CDR1 reads LGHDT; CDR2 reads YNNKEL (reference sequence). DNA of the CDR3: TGTGCCAGCAGCCAAGCACAGGGAAATAATCAGCCCCAGCATTTT. Its translation: CASSQAQGNNQPQHF.

The genes are TRBV5-1 and TRBJ1-1; 9 bases line up with TRBD1. Per germline, CDR1 SGHRS and CDR2 YFSETQ. V shed 3 bases, J shed 4 bases, and the junction held 4 bases outside the gene matches. The CDR3 has 14 residues. The DNA for the CDR3 is TGCGCCAGCAGCTCGGGACAGGGTCCCACTGAAGCTTTCTTT. Protein sequence: CASSSGQGPTEAFF.